The rows below give T cell receptor beta chains drawn from one sample of a study of T cell responses to AZD1222 COVID-19 vaccine. The table came from immunoSEQ multiplex PCR; TCRdb's copy has only in-frame clones and leaves some out. The profile shows roughly 150,000 clones, over 80% of them singletons. The material was peripheral blood, obtained on day 0 of AZD1222 vaccination. The origin of the receptors is an adult in good health. Both conserved end residues are part of each CDR3. The D gene is left open where the match is weak. Size values are once, few and many counts, or a class for expanded clones, and some rows have none.

j_call,d_call,v_call,clone_size,cdr3_nt,cdr3_aa
TRBJ1-5,.,TRBV2,.,TGTGCCAGCAGGCTTAACGGGCCCCAGCATTTT,CASRLNGPQHF
TRBJ2-7,.,TRBV9,.,TGTGCCAGCAGCGTAGGGAAGGGGATAAACGAGCAGTACTTC,CASSVGKGINEQYF
TRBJ1-1,.,TRBV2,.,TGTGCCAGTAGGGGGAACACTGAAGCTTTCTTT,CASRGNTEAFF
TRBJ1-1,TRBD1,TRBV29-1,.,TGCAGCGTCGCGACAGGGCTGAGTACTGAAGCTTTCTTT,CSVATGLSTEAFF
TRBJ1-5,.,TRBV19,.,TGTGCCAGTAGTATCCCGGACAGACCCAATCAGCCCCAGCATTTT,CASSIPDRPNQPQHF
TRBJ2-2,.,TRBV6-4,medium-sized,TGTGCCAGCAGTGACGGGACTAACACCGGGGAGCTGTTTTTT,CASSDGTNTGELFF
TRBJ2-1,TRBD1,TRBV30,.,TGTGCCTGGAGTGCAGACAGGGGGGTAAGGGTCTATGAGCAGTTCTTC,CAWSADRGVRVYEQFF
TRBJ2-2,.,TRBV6-5,once,TGTGCCAGCAGTCCGTGGACGTCGAACACCGGGGAGCTGTTTTTT,CASSPWTSNTGELFF
TRBJ1-1,.,TRBV5-4,.,TGTGCCAGCAGCTTGTTGCGGGGGGTGAACACTGAAGCTTTCTTT,CASSLLRGVNTEAFF
TRBJ2-1,.,TRBV6-6,.,TGTGCCACCGAGGCGGACATCAACAATGAGCAGTTCTTC,CATEADINNEQFF
TRBJ2-7,.,TRBV12-3/TRBV12-4,.,TGTGCCAGCAGAGGGGATCGGGGCTACGAGCAGTACTTC,CASRGDRGYEQYF
TRBJ2-1,.,TRBV19,.,TGTGCCAGTAGGGACTACCGTTCCCCCTACAATGAGCAGTTCTTC,CASRDYRSPYNEQFF
TRBJ2-3,TRBD2,TRBV10-3,.,TGTGCCATCAGCGGGACTAGCGGCACAGATACGCAGTATTTT,CAISGTSGTDTQYF
TRBJ1-1,TRBD1,TRBV30,.,TGTGCCTGGGGACAGGGAATGAACACTGAAGCTTTCTTT,CAWGQGMNTEAFF
TRBJ1-5,.,TRBV27,.,TGTGCCAGCAGTAACACTAACCAATATCAGCCCCAGCATTTT,CASSNTNQYQPQHF
TRBJ1-1,.,TRBV27,.,TGTGCCAGCAGTCCACCGAACACTGAAGCTTTCTTT,CASSPPNTEAFF
TRBJ1-2,.,TRBV24-1,.,TGTGCCACCAGTGACCATGACCGAGAGGGCTACACCTTC,CATSDHDREGYTF
TRBJ2-1,TRBD2,TRBV5-1,.,TGCGCCAGCAGCTGGGGACTAGCGGGAGTTATAGACAATGAGCAGTTCTTC,CASSWGLAGVIDNEQFF
TRBJ1-6,TRBD1,TRBV7-2,.,TGTGCCAGCAGCCCCAGGGGGCACGCATCACCCCTCCACTTT,CASSPRGHASPLHF
TRBJ1-4,TRBD1,TRBV6-2/TRBV6-3,.,TGTGCCAGCAGTTCTACAGGGGTCCGCGAAAAACTGTTTTTT,CASSSTGVREKLFF
TRBJ1-6,.,TRBV5-4,.,TGTGCCAGCAGCTTGGATAGAATGATTTCACCCCTCCACTTT,CASSLDRMISPLHF
TRBJ1-5,.,TRBV28,.,TGTGCCAGCAGTTTATTCGGGTCGAGAGGGAGCAATCAGCCCCAGCATTTT,CASSLFGSRGSNQPQHF
TRBJ1-5,TRBD1,TRBV6-5,.,TGTGCCAGCAGTCCCGGGACAGCTAGCAATCAGCCCCAGCATTTT,CASSPGTASNQPQHF
TRBJ1-6,.,TRBV12-2,.,TGTGCAAGTCGCCCAACCTTCTACAGAACTTCACCCCTCCACTTT,CASRPTFYRTSPLHF
TRBJ2-2,.,TRBV10-3,.,TGTGCCATCAGCCAGACAGAGGGCACCGGGGAGCTGTTTTTT,CAISQTEGTGELFF
TRBJ2-7,.,TRBV6-2/TRBV6-3,once,TGTGCCAGCAGTTACTCGATTGGCGCGGCTCTGCAGTGGTTC,CASSYSIGAALQWF
TRBJ2-7,TRBD1,TRBV7-9,.,TGTGCCAGCAGCAAGAGGACAGGCCTCGACGAGCAGTACTTC,CASSKRTGLDEQYF